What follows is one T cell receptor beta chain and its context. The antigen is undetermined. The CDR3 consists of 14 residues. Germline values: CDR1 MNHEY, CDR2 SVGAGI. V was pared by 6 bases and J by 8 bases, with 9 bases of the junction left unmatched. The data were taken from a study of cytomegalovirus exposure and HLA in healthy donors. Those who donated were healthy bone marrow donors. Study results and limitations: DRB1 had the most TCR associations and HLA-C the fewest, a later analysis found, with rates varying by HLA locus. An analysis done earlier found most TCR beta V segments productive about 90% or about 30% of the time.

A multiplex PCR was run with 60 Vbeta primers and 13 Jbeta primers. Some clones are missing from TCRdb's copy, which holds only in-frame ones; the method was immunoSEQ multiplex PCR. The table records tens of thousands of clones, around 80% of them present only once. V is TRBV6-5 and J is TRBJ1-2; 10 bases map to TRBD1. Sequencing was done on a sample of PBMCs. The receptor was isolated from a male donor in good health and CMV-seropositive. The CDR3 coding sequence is TGTGCCAGCAGCCCCGGACAGGGGGTTGGCGGCTACACCTTC. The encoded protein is CASSPGQGVGGYTF.